This T cell receptor (beta chain) appears in the sequencing data of a study of CD4+ T cells in melanoma. Produced via immunoSEQ multiplex PCR; TCRdb's table is partial and in-frame only. The table has 140,000 or so clones, 85% to 95% seen once. The J segment lost 4 bases and the V segment lost 6 bases, leaving 9 bases of the junction unmatched. Germline V CDR1 and CDR2: ENHRY, SYGVKD. CDR3 length: 15 residues. On this clone: Its antigen is undetermined.

Study-level points and caveats: A reported correlation linked neoantigen-specific CD4+ T cells to CD8+, macrophage and B cell function. Reportedly, melanoma neoantigen-specific CD4+ T cells showed varied differentiation states.

This chain links TRBV10-3 with TRBJ2-5; 9 bases match TRBD2. This clonotype originated in a human donor with melanoma. CDR3 amino acids: CAISASGRGGETQYF. Here the CDR3 DNA reads TGTGCCATCAGCGCCAGTGGGCGGGGGGGAGAGACCCAGTACTTC.